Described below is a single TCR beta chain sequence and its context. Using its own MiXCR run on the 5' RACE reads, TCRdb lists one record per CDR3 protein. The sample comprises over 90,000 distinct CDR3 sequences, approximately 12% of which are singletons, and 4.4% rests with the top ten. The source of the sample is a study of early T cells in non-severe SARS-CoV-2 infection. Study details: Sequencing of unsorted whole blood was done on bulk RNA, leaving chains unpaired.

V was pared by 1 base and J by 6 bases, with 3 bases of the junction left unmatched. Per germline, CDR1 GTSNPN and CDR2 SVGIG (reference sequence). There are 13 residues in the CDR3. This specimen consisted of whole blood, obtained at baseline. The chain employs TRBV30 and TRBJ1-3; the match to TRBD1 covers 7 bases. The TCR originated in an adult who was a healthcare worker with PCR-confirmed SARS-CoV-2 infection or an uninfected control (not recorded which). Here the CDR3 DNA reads TGTGCCTGGAGTGGGACAGGAGCAAACACCATATATTTT. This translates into CAWSGTGANTIYF.